Detailed here is one T cell receptor (beta chain). The PCR was carried out with 60 Vbeta primers and 13 Jbeta primers. Sequenced by immunoSEQ multiplex PCR; TCRdb stores in-frame clones only, minus some. The sample lists approximately 100,000 clones, around 84% occurring once. These data originate in a study of cytomegalovirus exposure and HLA in healthy donors. Germline values: CDR1 SGHRS, CDR2 YFSETQ. The J segment lost 9 bases and the V segment lost 3 bases, leaving 10 bases of the junction unmatched. This CDR3 region has 14 residues. The chain links TRBV5-1 to TRBJ2-7; 9 nucleotides line up with TRBD1. Input material: PBMCs. This TCR was sampled from a woman aged 40 to 50 in good health and CMV-seropositive. The chain's CDR3 is CASSYGDREGGQYF. CDR3 bases: TGCGCCAGCAGCTACGGGGACAGGGAAGGGGGGCAGTACTTC.